A single sample gave rise to the 9 T cell receptor beta chains below, sequenced in a study of blood T cell repertoires in COVID-19. Method: immunoSEQ multiplex PCR; TCRdb's copy keeps in-frame clones and lacks some. The sample gives 60,000 to 75,000 clones, 75% to 95% of which show up once; 6.5% to 8% is in the top ten. Input material: peripheral blood. The receptors originated from a man between 40 and 49 years old with COVID-19, enrolled during active disease.

The chain recombines TRBV2 with TRBJ1-3; D unclear. This CDR3 is built from 13 residues. Per germline, CDR1 SNHLY and CDR2 FYNNEI. Trimming removed 7 bases at V and 5 bases at J, with 12 bases between. CDR3 DNA: TGTGCCAGCATTGGAGGCGGGAGAAACACCATATATTTT. Protein: CASIGGGRNTIYF.

This chain joins TRBV18 and TRBJ2-2; TRBD1 aligns across 8 bases. V lost 2 bases to trimming and J lost 1 base; unmatched junction nucleotides: 3. The CDR3 covers 16 residues. From germline, CDR1 is KGHSH and CDR2 LQKENI. CDR3 DNA: TGTGCCAGCTCACCAGCAGGGGGCCGGAACACCGGGGAGCTGTTTTTT. Its translation: CASSPAGGRNTGELFF.

The chain has TRBV30 and TRBJ1-4; a possible D gene is TRBD1 (5 bases). Trimming cost V 3 bases and J 12 bases, with 11 bases left between them. In germline, CDR1 is GTSNPN, CDR2 SVGIG (reference sequence). CDR3 length: 11 residues. In DNA, the CDR3 is TGTGCCTGGAGGAAGGAGGGACAACTGTTTTTT. This sequence encodes CAWRKEGQLFF.

The rearrangement links TRBV11-2 to TRBJ1-1, with D possibly matching TRBD1 (6 bases). The germline gives CDR1 SGHAT, CDR2 FQNNGV. The V and J ends lost 5 bases and 4 bases respectively, with 20 bases between them. CDR3 length equals 16 residues. Here the CDR3 DNA reads TGTGCCAGCAGCCCAGACAGGTTGCGGGGGCCCACTGAAGCTTTCTTT. Amino acids: CASSPDRLRGPTEAFF.

The chain joins TRBV2 to TRBJ2-7, with TRBD2 matching over 13 bases. Germline V gene lookup returns CDR1 SNHLY and CDR2 FYNNEI. Losses at the gene ends were 8 bases for V and 4 bases for J; bases not matched to a gene: 8. The CDR3 length is 15 residues. This CDR3 reads CASHKTSGGPYEQYF. CDR3 nucleotide sequence: TGTGCCAGCCACAAGACTAGCGGGGGGCCATACGAGCAGTACTTC.

The V and J genes are TRBV6-5 and TRBJ1-5; 8 nucleotides agree with TRBD1. Trimming at V came to 9 bases and at J to 4 bases, leaving 8 bases not matched to a gene. The CDR3 runs 14 residues. Germline V gene sequence: CDR1 MNHEY, CDR2 SVGAGI. CDR3 sequence: CARLGQGPNQPQHF. In DNA, the CDR3 is TGTGCCAGATTAGGACAGGGTCCAAATCAGCCCCAGCATTTT.

The V and J genes are TRBV5-1 and TRBJ1-5; D unresolved. Germline CDR1 and CDR2: SGHRS and YFSETQ. This CDR3 has 12 residues. V lost 0 bases and J 9 bases, leaving 7 bases between the germline ends. The chain's CDR3 is CASSLDTGPQHF. CDR3 nucleotide sequence: TGCGCCAGCAGCTTGGACACGGGGCCCCAGCATTTT.

Only one count was recorded for this clone. The same CDR3 can be traced to other DNA sequences in this sample. This chain uses TRBV6-1 with TRBJ2-3; maybe TRBD2 (5 bases). Per germline, CDR1 MNHNS and CDR2 SASEGT. V lost 2 bases and J 7 bases, leaving 13 bases between the germline ends. The CDR3 is 14 residues long. DNA for the CDR3: TGTGCCAGCAGTGAATCCCTCGGGGTCAATACGCAGTATTTT. Protein: CASSESLGVNTQYF.

This rearrangement joins TRBV5-1 to TRBJ2-1; the match to TRBD2 covers 13 bases. V lost 3 bases to trimming and J lost 4 bases; unmatched junction nucleotides: 7. Germline V CDR1 and CDR2: SGHRS, YFSETQ. The CDR3 is 17 amino acids. The CDR3 DNA follows: TGCGCCAGCAGCTACTCCGGGACTAGCGGGGTATACAATGAGCAGTTCTTC. It yields the protein CASSYSGTSGVYNEQFF.